Below are 2 T cell receptor beta chains sequenced from a single sample in a study of T cells in localized non-small cell lung cancer. Assay used: immunoSEQ multiplex PCR; TCRdb lists only in-frame clones, some missing. The table lists 30,000 to 40,000 clones, 82% of them singletons. Specimen: peripheral blood, collected before any cancer treatment. These receptors all stem from a male donor older than 55 with stage III squamous cell lung carcinoma.

Here the CDR3 reads CASSSYPGTQKGAAFF. The DNA of the CDR3 is TGTGCCAGCAGCTCCTATCCCGGGACTCAAAAAGGGGCAGCTTTCTTT. This rearrangement joins TRBV11-2 to TRBJ1-1, with a weak D call TRBD1 (5 bases). This CDR3 has 16 residues. Trimming pared 4 bases from V and 10 bases from J, leaving 25 bases between. Germline V gives CDR1 SGHAT, CDR2 FQNNGV.

The chain joins TRBV7-8 to TRBJ2-5, with D possibly TRBD2 on 5 matching bases. Germline assignment: CDR1 SGHVS and CDR2 FQNEAQ. The V end lost 3 bases, the J end lost 3 bases, and 14 bases lay between the germline ends. The CDR3 contains 15 residues. CDR3 bases: TGTGCCAGCAGCTTGAGATCGAGGGCGGAAGAGACCCAGTACTTC. Translating gives CASSLRSRAEETQYF.